These T cell receptor beta chains were read from a single sample in a study of OX40 agonist ivuxolimab in advanced cancers. Only in-frame clones appear in the TCRdb table, and some are missing; sequencing was by immunoSEQ multiplex PCR. Of 40,000 to 45,000 clones listed, about 81% are singletons. The sample in question was CD4+ or CD8+ T cells sorted from blood, obtained in a trial of the OX40 agonist ivuxolimab. The receptors originated from an adult with an advanced solid tumor such as melanoma, head and neck, liver or kidney cancer. The CDR3 runs from the conserved cysteine through the conserved F or W. The order of the fields is V gene, J gene, clone size, CDR3 protein. Size is stated for part of the rows, as once, few or many counts, or as a class when the clone is expanded.

>TRBV6-5|TRBJ1-2|-
CASSYLEAERAYGYTF
>TRBV18|TRBJ1-1|-
CASSPLQASGRGGTEAFF
>TRBV5-1|TRBJ2-7|-
CASGTPRGGEQYF
>TRBV2|TRBJ2-7|-
CASRETIYTYEQYF
>TRBV2|TRBJ1-2|-
CASRDRANYGYTF
>TRBV4-2|-|-
CASTRDTSGSYEQYF
>TRBV19|TRBJ2-2|-
CASSRTSANTGELFF
>TRBV7-7|TRBJ2-1|-
CASSLSGRYNEQFF
>TRBV5-1|TRBJ2-2|-
CASSRGLAPGELFF
>TRBV5-6|TRBJ1-3|-
CASSLGQGLWGNTIYF
>TRBV9|TRBJ2-5|-
CASSPSGSGRAWETQYF
>TRBV18|TRBJ1-1|-
CASSINGENTEAFF
>TRBV11-2|TRBJ2-3|-
CASSSLRAGYTDTQYF
>TRBV2|TRBJ1-1|-
CASSGQGITEAFF
>TRBV10-3|TRBJ2-7|-
CAIRRLEDYEQYF
>TRBV30|TRBJ2-1|-
CAWVVEGRAYNEQFF
>TRBV5-5|TRBJ2-1|-
CASSLAGTLSYNEQFF
>TRBV7-9|TRBJ2-5|-
CASSRKPSGVGETQYF
>TRBV18|TRBJ1-1|-
CASSPQGNTEAFF
>TRBV7-3|TRBJ2-5|-
CASSPTSLETQYF
>TRBV4-1|TRBJ2-2|-
CASSQGGEFEELFF
>TRBV7-6|TRBJ1-1|few
CASSRDTNTEAFF
>TRBV6-6|TRBJ2-5|-
CASRGPWGGARETQYF
>TRBV18|TRBJ1-5|once
CASSEADQPQHF
>TRBV7-6|TRBJ2-5|few
CASRTVAGAKETQYF
>TRBV2|TRBJ2-3|-
CASSDRGITDTQYF
>TRBV9|TRBJ1-2|-
CASSVAGGRGVGYTF
>TRBV7-9|TRBJ1-2|few
CASSPDAGSGDTF
>TRBV7-9|TRBJ2-1|-
CASSLTSGYNEQFF
>TRBV5-6|TRBJ2-2|few
CASSLMKALNTGELFF
>TRBV2|TRBJ2-3|-
CASTEGLGTDTQYF
>TRBV18|TRBJ1-1|-
CASSPPRTGDTEAFF
>TRBV6-6|TRBJ2-3|-
CASSSLGREADTQYF
>TRBV4-3|TRBJ2-1|-
CASSQDWGTSGNNEQFF
>TRBV7-3|TRBJ2-7|-
CASSLNPTGGYEQYF
>TRBV11-3|TRBJ2-3|-
CASSSRGSGDTQYF
>TRBV6-6|TRBJ1-1|-
CASFSGGTEAFF
>TRBV2|TRBJ1-1|-
CASRGGRLNTEAFF
>TRBV2|TRBJ2-5|-
CASSEETGPKKRETQYF
>TRBV5-1|TRBJ2-3|-
CASSPISGASTDTQYF
>TRBV7-2|TRBJ2-3|-
CASSLGLAGEADTQYF
>TRBV5-4|TRBJ1-3|-
CASSLAGAGTGNTIYF
>TRBV2|TRBJ2-7|-
CASSEVLSYEQYF
>TRBV23-1|TRBJ1-4|-
CASSQSDRDGPEKLFF
>TRBV12-2|TRBJ2-1|-
CASRLPGPSSYNEQFF
>TRBV29-1|TRBJ2-5|-
CSVAVHRGETQYF
>TRBV5-6|TRBJ2-7|-
CASSSRSNEQYF
>TRBV27|TRBJ2-1|-
CASRRGLAGDEQFF
>TRBV30|TRBJ2-1|few
CAWNSLDYSYNEQFF
>TRBV29-1|TRBJ1-1|-
CSGARSTGWNTEAFF
>TRBV25-1|TRBJ2-7|-
CASSDRQGLDEQYF
>TRBV7-2|TRBJ1-2|-
CASSITGGYGYTF
>TRBV10-3|TRBJ1-1|-
CAISESFGETGNTEAFF
>TRBV9|TRBJ2-1|-
CASSVVPGTLYEQFF
>TRBV5-6|TRBJ1-1|-
CASSLEQYMNTEAFF
>TRBV7-9|TRBJ2-5|-
CASSPRGRETQYF
>TRBV2|TRBJ1-6|-
CAGGGTGGSHSPLHF
>TRBV19|TRBJ2-4|few
CASSKRDSDIQYF
>TRBV12-5|TRBJ2-5|-
CASGFWGQETQYF
>TRBV6-5|TRBJ2-3|-
CASSEETTDTQYF